These T cell receptor beta chains were read from a single sample in a study of cytomegalovirus exposure and HLA in healthy donors. The table came from immunoSEQ multiplex PCR; TCRdb's copy has only in-frame clones and leaves some out. The sample records some 150,000 clones, about 9.1% being singletons. The specimen sequenced was PBMCs. Source of these receptors: a woman in her 40s in good health and CMV-seropositive. Each CDR3 is given with its conserved first and last residue. Fields, in order: clone size, V gene, D gene, J gene, CDR3 protein, CDR3 DNA. A D gene is named only where the DNA matches it firmly. Clone size is shown for a subset of rows, as once, few, many or a class of expanded clone.

size: .
V: TRBV6-1
D: .
J: TRBJ1-6
CDR3: CASRGTLPGNSPLHF
DNA: TGTGCCAGCAGGGGGACACTACCTGGGAATTCACCCCTCCACTTT

size: few
V: TRBV5-1
D: TRBD1
J: TRBJ1-5
CDR3: CASSLGTVNQPQHF
DNA: TGCGCCAGCAGCCTGGGGACAGTCAATCAGCCCCAGCATTTT

size: .
V: TRBV9
D: .
J: TRBJ1-2
CDR3: CASSVDPYFGGGYTF
DNA: TGTGCCAGCAGCGTAGATCCATACTTCGGGGGGGGCTACACCTTC

size: .
V: TRBV29-1
D: TRBD1
J: TRBJ1-2
CDR3: CSGIGQGADYGYTF
DNA: TGCAGCGGCATCGGACAGGGAGCGGACTATGGCTACACCTTC

size: few
V: TRBV2
D: .
J: TRBJ2-7
CDR3: CASSSQAPPYEQYF
DNA: TGTGCCAGCAGTTCCCAGGCGCCACCCTACGAGCAGTACTTC

size: few
V: TRBV7-9
D: .
J: TRBJ1-1
CDR3: CASILSWGQGEAFF
DNA: TGTGCCAGCATCCTATCCTGGGGGCAGGGGGAAGCTTTCTTT

size: few
V: TRBV2
D: .
J: TRBJ1-6
CDR3: CASTRLGHAGGSPLHF
DNA: TGTGCCAGCACTCGCCTTGGACACGCCGGGGGTTCACCCCTCCACTTT

size: few
V: TRBV5-1
D: TRBD1
J: TRBJ1-1
CDR3: CASSSPGQGDTEAFF
DNA: TGCGCCAGCAGCTCACCGGGACAGGGCGACACTGAAGCTTTCTTT

size: few
V: TRBV11-1
D: .
J: TRBJ1-6
CDR3: CASSLRGSYNSPLHF
DNA: TGTGCCAGCAGCTTAAGAGGGTCCTATAATTCACCCCTCCACTTT

size: .
V: TRBV6-6
D: .
J: TRBJ1-1
CDR3: CASSTSQTEAFF
DNA: TGTGCCAGCAGTACCAGTCAGACTGAAGCTTTCTTT

size: .
V: TRBV7-6
D: TRBD1
J: TRBJ1-6
CDR3: CASSLEGQGNNSPLHF
DNA: TGTGCCAGCAGCTTAGAGGGACAGGGGAACAATTCACCCCTCCACTTT

size: few
V: TRBV6-4
D: .
J: TRBJ2-7
CDR3: CASSDARAGEYF
DNA: TGTGCCAGCAGTGACGCCCGAGCAGGGGAGTACTTC

size: .
V: TRBV5-1
D: TRBD1
J: TRBJ1-2
CDR3: CASSLGRGLGGYTF
DNA: TGCGCCAGCAGCTTGGGCAGGGGGCTCGGGGGCTACACCTTC

size: few
V: TRBV9
D: TRBD1
J: TRBJ1-2
CDR3: CASSVAGQAYGYTF
DNA: TGTGCCAGCAGCGTCGCGGGACAGGCCTATGGCTACACCTTC

size: .
V: TRBV19
D: .
J: TRBJ2-3
CDR3: CASSIEARPTDTQYF
DNA: TGTGCCAGTAGTATAGAGGCTAGGCCCACAGATACGCAGTATTTT

size: few
V: TRBV7-2
D: TRBD2
J: TRBJ2-1
CDR3: CASSYLAGGPGEQFF
DNA: TGTGCCAGCAGCTACCTAGCGGGGGGGCCGGGTGAGCAGTTCTTC

size: few
V: TRBV11-3
D: TRBD1
J: TRBJ2-7
CDR3: CASSLEHRGHEQYF
DNA: TGTGCCAGCAGCTTAGAACACAGGGGGCACGAGCAGTACTTC

size: few
V: TRBV4-3
D: .
J: TRBJ1-4
CDR3: CASSPQDAPGGGKLFF
DNA: TGCGCCAGCAGCCCACAAGATGCGCCCGGGGGGGGAAAACTGTTTTTT

size: few
V: TRBV27
D: .
J: TRBJ1-1
CDR3: CASSPQGSTEAFF
DNA: TGTGCCAGCAGTCCCCAGGGGAGCACTGAAGCTTTCTTT

size: .
V: TRBV7-2
D: .
J: TRBJ2-1
CDR3: CASSYSWIPNNEQFF
DNA: TGTGCCAGCAGCTACAGTTGGATCCCGAACAATGAGCAGTTCTTC

size: .
V: TRBV5-1
D: TRBD1
J: TRBJ2-1
CDR3: CASSLSRGRNEQFF
DNA: TGCGCCAGCAGCTTGTCCAGGGGGCGCAATGAGCAGTTCTTC

size: .
V: TRBV19
D: TRBD1
J: TRBJ1-2
CDR3: CASSIVRQGGYGYTF
DNA: TGTGCCAGTAGTATAGTCCGCCAGGGGGGCTATGGCTACACCTTC

size: many
V: TRBV7-3
D: .
J: TRBJ2-1
CDR3: CASSFDGGSEQFF
DNA: TGTGCCAGCAGCTTTGACGGTGGGAGTGAGCAGTTCTTC

size: .
V: TRBV4-2
D: .
J: TRBJ2-3
CDR3: CASSQGENRATDTQYF
DNA: TGTGCCAGCAGCCAAGGCGAGAACAGGGCGACAGATACGCAGTATTTT

size: few
V: TRBV5-4
D: TRBD1
J: TRBJ2-7
CDR3: CASSLPPGTGIDEQYF
DNA: TGTGCCAGCAGCTTGCCCCCCGGGACAGGGATCGATGAGCAGTACTTC

size: .
V: TRBV4-2
D: .
J: TRBJ1-5
CDR3: CASSQDGGRAKHNQPQHF
DNA: TGTGCCAGCAGCCAAGATGGCGGGCGCGCAAAACACAATCAGCCCCAGCATTTT

size: few
V: TRBV7-3
D: .
J: TRBJ1-1
CDR3: CASSLQATGKAFF
DNA: TGTGCCAGCAGCCTTCAAGCTACAGGGAAAGCTTTCTTT

size: few
V: TRBV6-4
D: TRBD2
J: TRBJ2-7
CDR3: CASSDGTSGGISYEQYF
DNA: TGTGCCAGCAGTGACGGGACTAGCGGGGGAATAAGCTACGAGCAGTACTTC

size: .
V: TRBV6-6
D: TRBD1
J: TRBJ1-2
CDR3: CASSLRDRANYGYTF
DNA: TGTGCCAGCAGCCTCCGGGACAGGGCAAACTATGGCTACACCTTC

size: few
V: TRBV4-1
D: TRBD2
J: TRBJ2-5
CDR3: CASSQEVLAGKGETQYF
DNA: TGCGCCAGCAGCCAAGAGGTCCTAGCGGGTAAAGGAGAGACCCAGTACTTC

size: few
V: TRBV14
D: .
J: TRBJ1-2
CDR3: CASSQEGLGIAAFYGYTF
DNA: TGTGCCAGCAGCCAAGAAGGTTTGGGCATCGCAGCCTTCTATGGCTACACCTTC

size: few
V: TRBV5-4
D: TRBD2
J: TRBJ2-2
CDR3: CASSLRLAGLQTNTGELFF
DNA: TGTGCCAGCAGCCTCCGACTAGCGGGGTTACAAACGAACACCGGGGAGCTGTTTTTT

size: .
V: TRBV27
D: TRBD2
J: TRBJ2-7
CDR3: CASAQRGFYEQYF
DNA: TGTGCCAGCGCTCAGCGGGGGTTCTACGAGCAGTACTTC

size: few
V: TRBV6-1
D: TRBD1
J: TRBJ1-5
CDR3: CASGYGTGGGQPQHF
DNA: TGTGCCAGCGGATACGGGACAGGGGGCGGTCAGCCCCAGCATTTT

size: few
V: TRBV11-3
D: .
J: TRBJ1-6
CDR3: CASSFGQQNSPLHF
DNA: TGTGCCAGCAGCTTTGGACAGCAGAATTCACCCCTCCACTTT

size: few
V: TRBV18
D: TRBD1
J: TRBJ2-7
CDR3: CASSPGQGQGPYEQYF
DNA: TGTGCCAGCTCACCAGGCCAAGGACAGGGACCCTACGAGCAGTACTTC

size: .
V: TRBV5-6
D: TRBD1
J: TRBJ1-6
CDR3: CASSLTDRGRSPLHF
DNA: TGTGCCAGCAGCCTAACGGACAGGGGGCGTTCACCCCTCCACTTT

size: .
V: TRBV7-9
D: .
J: TRBJ1-3
CDR3: CASSLEVGIKRVF
DNA: TGTGCCAGCAGCTTAGAGGTCGGAATTAAGAGGGTTTTT

size: .
V: TRBV7-6
D: TRBD2
J: TRBJ2-2
CDR3: CASSPSGGAANTGELFF
DNA: TGTGCCAGCAGCCCTAGCGGGGGGGCCGCGAACACCGGGGAGCTGTTTTTT

size: few
V: TRBV2
D: TRBD1
J: TRBJ2-3
CDR3: CASSGQGVLDTQYF
DNA: TGTGCCAGCAGTGGGCAGGGGGTGTTAGATACGCAGTATTTT

size: .
V: TRBV19
D: .
J: TRBJ2-2
CDR3: CASSIGTANTGELFF
DNA: TGTGCCAGTAGTATAGGCACAGCGAACACCGGGGAGCTGTTTTTT

size: .
V: TRBV2
D: TRBD1
J: TRBJ2-7
CDR3: CASGTGTLQRSFYEQYF
DNA: TGTGCCAGCGGGACAGGAACCTTACAACGCTCCTTCTACGAGCAGTACTTC

size: .
V: TRBV5-1
D: TRBD2
J: TRBJ2-7
CDR3: CASSWTSANYEQYF
DNA: TGCGCCAGCAGCTGGACTAGCGCAAACTACGAGCAGTACTTC

size: few
V: TRBV5-1
D: .
J: TRBJ2-3
CDR3: CASSPLPLDGADTQYF
DNA: TGCGCCAGCAGCCCCCTTCCCCTTGACGGAGCAGATACGCAGTATTTT

size: .
V: TRBV5-6
D: .
J: TRBJ1-5
CDR3: CASSFSGGGQPQHF
DNA: TGTGCCAGCAGCTTCTCGGGGGGCGGTCAGCCCCAGCATTTT

size: few
V: TRBV15
D: TRBD1
J: TRBJ1-2
CDR3: CATSREAGGFYGYTF
DNA: TGTGCCACCAGCAGAGAGGCAGGGGGATTCTATGGCTACACCTTC

size: .
V: TRBV6-5
D: TRBD1
J: TRBJ1-4
CDR3: CASSATGGLEKLFF
DNA: TGTGCCAGCAGTGCCACAGGGGGCTTGGAAAAACTGTTTTTT

size: .
V: TRBV2
D: .
J: TRBJ1-2
CDR3: CASSEGLGDNTF
DNA: TGTGCCAGCAGTGAAGGGCTAGGGGACAACACCTTC

size: few
V: TRBV27
D: .
J: TRBJ2-2
CDR3: CASSYRWGYEGELFF
DNA: TGTGCCAGCAGTTATAGGTGGGGCTACGAGGGGGAGCTGTTTTTT

size: .
V: TRBV7-2
D: TRBD1
J: TRBJ1-1
CDR3: CASGTGLDTEAFF
DNA: TGTGCCAGCGGGACAGGGCTGGACACTGAAGCTTTCTTT

size: few
V: TRBV2
D: TRBD1
J: TRBJ2-3
CDR3: CASIGDRGEYGTDTQYF
DNA: TGTGCCAGCATTGGAGACAGGGGGGAATATGGCACAGATACGCAGTATTTT

size: few
V: TRBV5-8
D: TRBD1
J: TRBJ2-1
CDR3: CASSHGTGGDEQFF
DNA: TGTGCCAGCAGCCACGGGACAGGGGGAGATGAGCAGTTCTTC

size: .
V: TRBV4-3
D: TRBD2
J: TRBJ2-1
CDR3: CASSQDRLAGRNEQFF
DNA: TGCGCCAGCAGCCAAGATCGGCTAGCGGGGAGGAATGAGCAGTTCTTC